The source of this T cell receptor (beta chain) is a study of cytomegalovirus exposure and HLA in healthy donors. Study findings and constraints: Among donors in an Asian-associated ancestry cluster, a later analysis reportedly found fewer N-insertions than the roughly 700-donor mean. The study designated roughly 160 TCR beta chains cytomegalovirus-associated. Within a later analysis, the majority of CMV-associated TCR beta chains appeared HLA-restricted. The study dropped some indistinguishable V segments, TRBV6-2 and TRBV6-3 among them.

With 4 bases removed from V and 8 bases from J, the gap between germline ends came to 17 bases. Germline CDR1 and CDR2: GTSNPN and SVGIG (reference sequence). The CDR3 has 13 amino acids. The PCR contained 60 Vbeta and 13 Jbeta primers. Sequenced by immunoSEQ multiplex PCR; TCRdb stores in-frame clones only, minus some. Altogether 90,000 to 150,000 clones are present, 77% being singletons, with the ten largest covering approximately 9.9%. Points on this clone: Its matching antigen is unknown.

The clonotype was recovered from a man between 35 and 55 years old in good health and CMV-seropositive. Sequencing was done on a sample of PBMCs. This chain links TRBV30 with TRBJ1-1; TRBD1 might be the D (5 bases). CDR3 region: CAWTMGLPNEAFF. The CDR3 nucleotides are TGTGCCTGGACTATGGGACTGCCAAACGAAGCTTTCTTT.